This T cell receptor beta chain was captured by sequencing in a study of control samples from healthy donors and cancer patients. The table came from immunoSEQ multiplex PCR; TCRdb's copy has only in-frame clones and leaves some out. The profile shows 100,000 to 150,000 clones, more than 80% of them singletons. The CDR3 runs to 13 residues. V lost 3 bases, J lost 4 bases, and 6 bases lay in between. Germline lookup yields CDR1 SEHNR and CDR2 FQNEAQ (reference sequence). The clonotype comes from a man aged 18 to 30 in good health. The sequenced material came from blood. The chain has TRBV7-9 and TRBJ2-2; D call uncertain. This CDR3 is CASSLGITGELFF. In DNA form, the CDR3 reads TGTGCCAGCAGCTTGGGCATCACCGGGGAGCTGTTTTTT.